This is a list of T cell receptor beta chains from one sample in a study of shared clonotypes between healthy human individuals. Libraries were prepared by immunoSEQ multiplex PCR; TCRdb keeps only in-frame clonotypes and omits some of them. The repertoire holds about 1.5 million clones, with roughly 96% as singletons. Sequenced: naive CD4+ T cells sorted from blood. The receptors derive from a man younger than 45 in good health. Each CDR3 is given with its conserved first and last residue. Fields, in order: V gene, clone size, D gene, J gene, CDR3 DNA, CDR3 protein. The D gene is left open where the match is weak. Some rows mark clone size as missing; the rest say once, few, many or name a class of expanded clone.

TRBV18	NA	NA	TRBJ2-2	TGTGCCAGCTCACAAGCCGGGACCACGCTTAACACCGGGGAGCTGTTTTTT	CASSQAGTTLNTGELFF
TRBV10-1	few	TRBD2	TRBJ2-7	TGCGCCAGCAGTGAGTCCAGGCTAGCGGTCAACAGGTACTTC	CASSESRLAVNRYF
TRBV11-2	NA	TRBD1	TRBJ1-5	TGTGCCAGCAGCAGACAGGGGGATCAGCCCCAGCATTTT	CASSRQGDQPQHF
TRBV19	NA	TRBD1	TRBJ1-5	TGTGCCAGTAGTTCGGGACAGTTTAGCAATCAGCCCCAGCATTTT	CASSSGQFSNQPQHF
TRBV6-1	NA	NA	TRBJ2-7	TGTGCCAGCACGGAGAGCAACGAGCAGTACTTC	CASTESNEQYF
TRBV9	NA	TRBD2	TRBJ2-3	TGTGCCAGCAGCGTAGGGGCTAGCGGGAGAGGCGCAGATACGCAGTATTTT	CASSVGASGRGADTQYF
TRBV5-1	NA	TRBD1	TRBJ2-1	TGCGCCAGCAGCCAGGGACAGTCTACCTACAATGAGCAGTTCTTC	CASSQGQSTYNEQFF
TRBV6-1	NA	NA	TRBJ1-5	TGTGCCAGCGGGGAATCGTACGAACCCCAGCATTTT	CASGESYEPQHF
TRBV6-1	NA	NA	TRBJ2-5	TGTGCCAGCAGTGACCGCCACCAAGAGACCCAGTACTTC	CASSDRHQETQYF
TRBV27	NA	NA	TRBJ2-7	TGTGCCAGGGCGACATTAGGCAGCTCCTACGAGCAGTACTTC	CARATLGSSYEQYF
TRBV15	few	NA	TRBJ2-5	TGTGCCACCAGCAGAGATATCGAGGGAGAGACCCAGTACTTC	CATSRDIEGETQYF
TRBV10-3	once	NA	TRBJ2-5	TGTGCCATCAGTGATCGACAGTCAGGGGAGACCCAGTACTTC	CAISDRQSGETQYF
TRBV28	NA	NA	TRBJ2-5	TGTGCCAGCAGTTTAAGTTATGAGACCCAGTACTTC	CASSLSYETQYF
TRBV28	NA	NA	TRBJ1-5	TGTGCCAGCAGCCTCCTGGGGTCCCAGCATTTT	CASSLLGSQHF
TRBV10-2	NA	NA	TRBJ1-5	TGCGCCAGCAAGGGAGGAGGGGATCAGCCCCAGCATTTT	CASKGGGDQPQHF
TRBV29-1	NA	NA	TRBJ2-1	TGCAGCGCCCCCCCTCTAGCGTGGAGCTACAATGAGCAGTTCTTC	CSAPPLAWSYNEQFF
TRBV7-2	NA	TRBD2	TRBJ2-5	TGTGCCAGCAGCTTAAGTGCTAGCGGGAATGGGGAGACCCAGTACTTC	CASSLSASGNGETQYF
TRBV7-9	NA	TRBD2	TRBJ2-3	TGTGCCAGCAGCTCAGAGAACGGACTAGCGGGCACAGATACGCAGTATTTT	CASSSENGLAGTDTQYF
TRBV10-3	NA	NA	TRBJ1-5	TGTGCCATCAGTGAGTCTTTAGGGTTACCGGGCAATCAGCCCCAGCATTTT	CAISESLGLPGNQPQHF
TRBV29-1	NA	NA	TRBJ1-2	TGCAGCGTCAGACACGGGTTATATGGCTACACCTTC	CSVRHGLYGYTF
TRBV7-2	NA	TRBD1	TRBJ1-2	TGTGCCAGCAGCGTAGGGACAGGCTATGGCTACACCTTC	CASSVGTGYGYTF
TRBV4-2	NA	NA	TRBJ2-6	TGTGCCAGCAGCAGCCCTGGGGCCAACGTCCTGACTTTC	CASSSPGANVLTF
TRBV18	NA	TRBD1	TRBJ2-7	TGTGCCAGCTCACCGGACAGGCTTGCCTACGAGCAGTACTTC	CASSPDRLAYEQYF
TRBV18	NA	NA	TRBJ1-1	TGTGCCAGCTCACCGCGCTACATGAACACTGAAGCTTTCTTT	CASSPRYMNTEAFF
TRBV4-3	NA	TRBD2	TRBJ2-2	TGCGCCAGCAGCCGAACGGGGGGGGCGCTCACCGGGGAGCTGTTTTTT	CASSRTGGALTGELFF
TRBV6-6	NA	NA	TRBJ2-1	TGTGCCAGCGCCCCAGAGAGCCCCGGGGGCGACAATGAGCAGTTCTTC	CASAPESPGGDNEQFF